These T cell receptor beta chains were read from a single sample in a study of T-cell reconstitution after alpha-beta-depleted transplantation in children. One entry per CDR3 protein, called by TCRdb with MiXCR from the PCR reads. Of about 600,000 distinct CDR3 sequences in the sample, 10% were seen once. The source was PBMCs from the stem cell graft donor, collected from the stem cell graft. The receptor set was obtained from a human donor who donated a stem cell graft to a child with acute myeloid leukemia. Each CDR3 is given with its conserved first and last residue. The D gene is left open where the match is weak. Size is stated for part of the rows, as once, few or many counts, or as a class when the clone is expanded.

D	size	V	J	DNA	CDR3
TRBD1	NA	TRBV20-1	TRBJ1-4	TGCAGTGCTAACTCAGGGGGCCCGGCGGAAAAACTGTTTTTT	CSANSGGPAEKLFF
TRBD2	many	TRBV9	TRBJ2-2	TGTGCCAGCAGCGTGTCAGCGGGAGGTGCGAACACCGGGGAGCTGTTTTTT	CASSVSAGGANTGELFF
NA	many	TRBV5-1	TRBJ2-3	TGCGCCAGCAGCTTGTTAAGCGACACAGATACGCAGTATTTT	CASSLLSDTDTQYF
NA	few	TRBV11-2	TRBJ2-5	TGTGCCAGCAGCTCCTTCCGTTCCCAGTACTTC	CASSSFRSQYF
TRBD1	few	TRBV29-1	TRBJ1-2	TGCAGCGCCGCCGGACAGGGGGCGAGCTATGGCTACACCTTC	CSAAGQGASYGYTF
NA	few	TRBV10-3	TRBJ1-4	TGTGCCACGAGGCCCGGGACTGCTAATGAAAAACTGTTTTTT	CATRPGTANEKLFF
NA	NA	TRBV4-2	TRBJ2-3	TGTGCCAGCAGCCAAGGTCCCCCGGGGAGCACAGATACGCAGTATTTT	CASSQGPPGSTDTQYF
NA	many	TRBV7-3	TRBJ2-1	TGTGCCAGCAGCTTAAGTCCGGCTACCTACAATGAGCAGTTCTTC	CASSLSPATYNEQFF
NA	many	TRBV9	TRBJ2-1	TGTGCCAGCAGCGCGGATTACAATGAGCAGTTCTTC	CASSADYNEQFF
NA	many	TRBV20-1	TRBJ2-7	TGCAGTGCTAGAGATTGGCGGGGAGACTACGAGCAGTACTTC	CSARDWRGDYEQYF
NA	many	TRBV27	TRBJ2-7	TGTGCCAGCAGTAGAGCAGGGGGGCCTCGGTACGAGCAGTACTTC	CASSRAGGPRYEQYF
NA	NA	TRBV10-2	TRBJ1-6	TGCGCCAGCAGTGAGTGGCAGGCGAGGTCACCCCTCCACTTT	CASSEWQARSPLHF
NA	few	TRBV20-1	TRBJ2-7	TGCAGTGCTAGAGATTCGAAGCGGACTTGGGAGCAGTACTTC	CSARDSKRTWEQYF
NA	NA	TRBV12-3/TRBV12-4	TRBJ2-6	TGTGCCAGCAGCCAAGCTGGGGCCAACGTCCTGACTTTC	CASSQAGANVLTF
NA	NA	TRBV5-4	TRBJ2-3	TGTGCCAGCAGCTTGGCGGGAACTCTAGATACGCAGTATTTT	CASSLAGTLDTQYF
NA	many	TRBV11-2	TRBJ2-7	TGTGCCAGCAGCTCCCCTGACAAGAGTCACGAGCAGTACTTC	CASSSPDKSHEQYF
TRBD2	few	TRBV6-2/TRBV6-3	TRBJ2-7	TGTGCCAGCATACTAGCGGGAACCTACGAGCAGTACTTC	CASILAGTYEQYF
NA	few	TRBV4-2	TRBJ2-7	TGTGCCAGCAGCCAAGTCGGGGATCCCACCTACGAGCAGTACTTC	CASSQVGDPTYEQYF